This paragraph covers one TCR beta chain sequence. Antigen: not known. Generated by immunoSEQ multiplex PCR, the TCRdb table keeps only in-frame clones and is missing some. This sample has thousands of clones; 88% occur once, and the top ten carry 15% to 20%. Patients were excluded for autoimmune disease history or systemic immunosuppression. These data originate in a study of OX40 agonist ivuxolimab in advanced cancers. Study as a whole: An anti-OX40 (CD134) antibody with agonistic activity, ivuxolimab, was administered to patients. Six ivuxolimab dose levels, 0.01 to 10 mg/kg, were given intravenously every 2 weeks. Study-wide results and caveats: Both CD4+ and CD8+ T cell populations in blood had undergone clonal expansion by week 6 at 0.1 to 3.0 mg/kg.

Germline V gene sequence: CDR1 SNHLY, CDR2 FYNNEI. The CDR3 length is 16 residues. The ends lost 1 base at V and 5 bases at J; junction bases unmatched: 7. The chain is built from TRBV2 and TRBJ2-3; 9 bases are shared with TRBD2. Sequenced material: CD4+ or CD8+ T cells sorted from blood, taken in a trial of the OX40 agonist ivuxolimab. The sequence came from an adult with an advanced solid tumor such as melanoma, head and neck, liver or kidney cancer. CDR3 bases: TGTGCCAGCAGTGAAGGCGGCGGGGGGGCCTTAGATACGCAGTATTTT. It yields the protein CASSEGGGGALDTQYF.